These T cell receptor beta chains were read from a single sample in a study of blood T cell repertoires in COVID-19. Method: immunoSEQ multiplex PCR; TCRdb's copy keeps in-frame clones and lacks some. This repertoire shows over 300,000 clones, about 85% found once; its top ten account for about 6%. Sequencing was carried out using PBMCs or T cells enriched from blood (not recorded which). The receptors derive from a woman younger than 45 who had recovered from COVID-19. Each CDR3 is given with its conserved first and last residue. The D gene is left open where the match is weak. Where a row states a size, it is once, few, many or the class of an expanded clone; other rows omit it.

v_call	clone_size	j_call	d_call	cdr3_nt	cdr3_aa
TRBV25-1	NA	TRBJ1-2	TRBD1	TGTGCCAGCCGTATGGACAGGGGGTATGGCTACACCTTC	CASRMDRGYGYTF
TRBV7-2	NA	TRBJ1-3	NA	TGTGCCAGCAGCACGAGGAGCGGGGTCCCTGGAAACACCATATATTTT	CASSTRSGVPGNTIYF
TRBV19	NA	TRBJ1-1	NA	TGTGCCAGTAGTCAGACGGGGAACACTGAAGCTTTCTTT	CASSQTGNTEAFF
TRBV4-2	NA	TRBJ2-5	NA	TGTGCCAGCAGCCAGGGGGCCGGGGGGTTAGAGACCCAGTACTTC	CASSQGAGGLETQYF
TRBV4-3	NA	TRBJ1-2	NA	TGCGCCAGCAGCCCCGGGACATTCTATGGCTACACCTTC	CASSPGTFYGYTF
TRBV9	once	TRBJ1-2	TRBD1	TGTGCCAGCAGCGTAGGTTCAGGGGGCTTCTATGGCTACACCTTC	CASSVGSGGFYGYTF
TRBV21-1	NA	TRBJ1-1	NA	TGTGCCCGGGGATACACTGAAGCTTTCTTT	CARGYTEAFF
TRBV30	NA	TRBJ1-5	NA	TGTGCCTGGAGTTTAGGCGCCGGGAGCAATCAGCCCCAGCATTTT	CAWSLGAGSNQPQHF
TRBV10-3	NA	TRBJ2-5	TRBD2	TGTGCCATCAGTGAGGTGCGCGGGGGGGCCTGGGAGACCCAGTACTTC	CAISEVRGGAWETQYF
TRBV19	NA	TRBJ1-5	NA	TGTGCCAGTGGGACCTGGGGGGAGGGGTCCAATCAGCCCCAGCATTTT	CASGTWGEGSNQPQHF
TRBV19	NA	TRBJ1-6	NA	TGTGCCAGTACCCCGCGCAGGGGTAATTCACCCCTCCACTTT	CASTPRRGNSPLHF
TRBV6-4	once	TRBJ1-1	TRBD1	TGTGCCAGCAGTGACGGACAGGTTGGCACTGAAGCTTTCTTT	CASSDGQVGTEAFF
TRBV29-1	NA	TRBJ1-5	TRBD1	TGCAGCGTTGTCCCGGGACAGGGTCCGGAGAATCAGCCCCAGCATTTT	CSVVPGQGPENQPQHF
TRBV3-1/TRBV3-2	NA	TRBJ1-5	NA	TGTGCCAGCAGCCAAGTGTCTAATCAGCCCCAGCATTTT	CASSQVSNQPQHF
TRBV10-3	NA	TRBJ1-1	NA	TGTGCCATCAGTGCGGGACAGAACACTGAAGCTTTCTTT	CAISAGQNTEAFF
TRBV7-9	NA	TRBJ1-4	TRBD1	TGTGCCAGCAGCGCCCGGGACAGGGGGCATGAAAAACTGTTTTTT	CASSARDRGHEKLFF
TRBV5-4	NA	TRBJ1-3	TRBD1	TGTGCCAGCAGCGCACCAGGGGGCTCTGGAAACACCATATATTTT	CASSAPGGSGNTIYF
TRBV7-2	NA	TRBJ1-6	TRBD1	TGTGCCAGCAGCCCGTTGGGGACAGGAAATTCACCCCTCCACTTT	CASSPLGTGNSPLHF
TRBV19	NA	TRBJ1-2	NA	TGTGCCAGTAGTATTCCCTCGACAGGAATGCGTGACTACACCTTC	CASSIPSTGMRDYTF
TRBV28	NA	TRBJ2-1	NA	TGTGCCAGCAGTTTACAAGGCGGATACAATGAGCAGTTCTTC	CASSLQGGYNEQFF
TRBV27	NA	TRBJ2-7	TRBD1	TGTGCCAGCAGTTTAGGACGGGACAGGCCGATCTTC	CASSLGRDRPIF
TRBV11-2	NA	TRBJ2-1	NA	TGTGCCAGCAGCTTACCGGGGGTGGGCATATTGAGTGAGCAGTTCTTC	CASSLPGVGILSEQFF
TRBV3-1/TRBV3-2	NA	TRBJ1-2	NA	TGTGCCAGCAGCCAAGCCGGTGGCTACACCTTC	CASSQAGGYTF
TRBV5-1	NA	TRBJ1-1	NA	TGCGCCAGCAGCTTGGAGTCAGAGAGGGCTTTCTTT	CASSLESERAFF
TRBV5-4	NA	TRBJ1-1	NA	TGTGCCAGCAGCTTGGAAAGGGGCGCTGAAGCTTTCTTT	CASSLERGAEAFF
TRBV11-3	once	TRBJ1-6	NA	TGTGCCAGCAGCTTAGGGGGGGGATCACCCCTCCACTTT	CASSLGGGSPLHF
TRBV19	NA	TRBJ1-4	NA	TGTGCCAGTAGACAGGAGCCTAATGAAAAACTGTTTTTT	CASRQEPNEKLFF
TRBV5-4	NA	TRBJ1-1	NA	TGTGCCAGCAGCCTACTATTGAACACTGAAGCTTTCTTT	CASSLLLNTEAFF
TRBV19	NA	TRBJ1-6	TRBD1	TGTGCCAGTAGTATAGGGGACAGCCACCGGGCCCTCCACTTT	CASSIGDSHRALHF
TRBV11-2	once	TRBJ2-5	NA	TGTGCCAGCAGCCTCCGGGGGACCCAAGAGACCCAGTACTTC	CASSLRGTQETQYF
TRBV7-9	NA	TRBJ2-2	NA	TGTGCCAGCAGCTCGAAGGGTAGGGGGAACACCGGGGAGCTGTTTTTT	CASSSKGRGNTGELFF
TRBV29-1	NA	TRBJ2-2	NA	TGCAGCCCCGAAAGAGGGACCGGGGAGCTGTTTTTT	CSPERGTGELFF
TRBV4-3	NA	TRBJ2-3	NA	TGCGCCAGCAGCCACTTGGCGGGGGCCTCCTTAGCCACAGATACGCAGTATTTT	CASSHLAGASLATDTQYF
TRBV19	NA	TRBJ1-3	NA	TGTGCCAGTAGTATTTACAGCAACTCTGGAAACACCATATATTTT	CASSIYSNSGNTIYF
TRBV30	few	TRBJ1-5	NA	TGTGCCTGGAGCGCGGTCCATGCCCAGCCCCAGCATTTT	CAWSAVHAQPQHF
TRBV2	NA	TRBJ1-1	NA	TGTGCCAGCAGGAATCCTCTCAGGGGCGCTGAAGCTTTCTTT	CASRNPLRGAEAFF